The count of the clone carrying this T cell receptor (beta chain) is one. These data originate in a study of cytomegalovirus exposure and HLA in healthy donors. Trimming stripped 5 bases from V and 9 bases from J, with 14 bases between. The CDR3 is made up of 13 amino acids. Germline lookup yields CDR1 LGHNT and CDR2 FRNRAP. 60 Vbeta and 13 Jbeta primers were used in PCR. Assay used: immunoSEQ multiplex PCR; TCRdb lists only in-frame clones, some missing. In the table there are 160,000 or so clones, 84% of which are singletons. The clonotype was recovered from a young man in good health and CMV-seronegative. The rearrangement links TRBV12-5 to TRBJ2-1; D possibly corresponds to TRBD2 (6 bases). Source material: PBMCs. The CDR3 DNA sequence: TGTGCTAGTGGTCTGGGGCCTAGCGTTGAGCAGTTCTTC. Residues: CASGLGPSVEQFF.